The sequence of this TCR beta chain was determined in a study of graft-versus-host responses after intestinal transplantation (dated by TCRdb to the early 2020s). Looking at the study overall: Multivisceral, liver-intestinal, or isolated intestinal transplants were received by the recipients. All recipients received anti-thymocyte globulin induction followed by maintenance tacrolimus and steroids for two to four years. Bulk TCR-beta CDR3 sequencing was used to track graft-versus-host and host-versus-graft alloreactive T cell clones in the graft, circulation and bone marrow after intestinal transplantation. To identify alloreactive clones, pre-transplant mixed lymphocyte reaction products were sequenced and compared with unstimulated pre-transplant donor and recipient T cells. A cohort of 24 intestinal transplant recipients, including one retransplant, was enrolled, and 3 patients lacking pretransplant specimens were excluded. A peak of at least 4% donor T cells among recipient peripheral blood mononuclear cells was the definition used for donor T cell macrochimerism. Instead of going to the commercial service, samples from a few later patients were sequenced in-house on an Illumina MiSeq and processed with MiXCR. General findings and caveats noted by the study authors: In the allografts of patients with donor T cell macrochimerism, GvH to HvG T cell clonal ratios were high. Early after transplant, peak levels of circulating GvH clones were associated with declines in HvG clones. Conclusions were limited by the relatively low number and heterogeneity of intestinal transplant patients. GvH clones were detected in recipient bone marrow, and some of these GvH clones were observed earlier in ileal mucosa or blood, consistent with an intestinal mucosal origin.

Turning to this clone: Its antigen is not yet known. No per-base quality is available; no much larger clone lies one base away.

Explained via the paper, the time point label denotes: cells obtained before transplantation from donor or recipient. CD3+CD4+ and CD3+CD8+ populations were FACS-sorted from unstimulated pre-transplant donor and recipient cells taken from spleen or lymph nodes. From a lookup of the germline V gene, CDR1 and CDR2 are SGHAT and FQNNGV. Including cysteine and phenylalanine, the CDR3 has 18 amino acids. Only CDR3 DNA remains: 54 bases, in frame from the first base. Here V drops 3 bases and J drops 0 bases, and the junction holds 8 bases not matched to any gene. Preparation of the library involved the immunoSEQ multiplex PCR assay. For most patients, genomic DNA was isolated with the Qiagen DNeasy Blood and Tissue Kit and sent frozen to Adaptive Biotechnologies for TCR sequencing. High-throughput TCR-beta CDR3 sequencing of genomic DNA from most patients was performed by Adaptive Biotechnologies. The paper's data handling went like this. TCR sequencing data for some 17 patients were retrieved from Adaptive's ImmunoSEQ software; three other patients were processed with MiXCR and VDJtools. To correct CD4 versus CD8 sorting errors, sequences present in both subsets at a frequency ratio below 5:1 were removed. CDR3 nucleotide sequences shared between donor and recipient were removed because their origin could not be assigned. To be classed as alloreactive, a clone needed at least 2-fold expansion over unstimulated cells and a minimum CFSE-low frequency of 0.002% (template counts) or 0.001% (read counts). Mappable clones were those detected in sequenced pre-transplant spleen, lymph node, or MLR CFSE-low populations of the donor or recipient. Cumulative frequency of alloreactive clones was calculated as a percentage of all sequences weighted by copy number. TCRdb took this table from immuneACCESS and kept in-frame rearrangements with V and J called. Such tables lack part of the clones; where checked against another copy, unresolved V genes explain under half of the gap, and the rest is unexplained. Clone size and the V and J calls come from that table; the DNA yielded D and trimming. Here the sample has tens of thousands of clones; under 95% occur a single time. Of the sample, more than 1.5% falls within the top ten clones.

The material was unstimulated CD8+ T cells sorted from spleen or lymph node cells, obtained before intestinal transplant. The chain is made from TRBV11-2 and TRBJ1-2, with 12 junctional bases fitting TRBD1. The sequence was obtained from a human donor who received an intestinal transplant. The DNA reads as follows: TGTGCCAGCAGCTTCCCAAGGGACAGGGGGCCATCTAACTATGGCTACACCTTC. This yields the protein CASSFPRDRGPSNYGYTF.